The T cell receptor beta chain described here comes from a study of blood T cell repertoires in COVID-19. Across the study: Material from acute and convalescent COVID-19 was sourced from the United States, Italy and Spain.

Repertoires were generated with immunoSEQ multiplex PCR, while TCRdb's copy carries only in-frame clones and drops some. The sample shows about 150,000 clones, 85% of them seen only once. The ends were cut back, 6 bases at V and 1 base at J, with 16 bases in the middle. There are 15 residues in the CDR3. Per the germline V gene, CDR1 is SGDLS and CDR2 is YYNGEE. The V gene is TRBV9, the J gene TRBJ2-5, with D perhaps TRBD2 (7 bases). The sequence came from a woman aged 55-69 years with COVID-19, enrolled during active disease. The sequenced sample was peripheral blood. The CDR3 DNA reads as TGTGCCAGCACCCCATATGGGGGGGCCCAAGAGACCCAGTACTTC. It codes for CASTPYGGAQETQYF. The complete variable domain, with remaining parts taken from reference TRBV9 and TRBJ2-5, reads DSGVTQTPKHLITATGQRVTLRCSPRSGDLSVYWYQQSLDQGLQFLIQYYNGEERAKGNILERFSAQQFPDLHSELNLSSLELGDSALYFCASTPYGGAQETQYFGPGTRLLVL.